This T cell receptor (beta chain) was captured by sequencing in a study of cytomegalovirus exposure and HLA in healthy donors. The study sampled nominally healthy donors, though unrecorded immune exposures were likely. Remarks on this clone: Its matching antigen is unknown.

Primers included in the PCR were 60 Vbeta and 13 Jbeta primers. Repertoires were generated with immunoSEQ multiplex PCR, while TCRdb's copy carries only in-frame clones and drops some. The sample has fewer than 120,000 clones, approximately 80% seen once; the top ten hold around 2.9%. Study findings and constraints: In a later analysis, at a false discovery rate of 0.05, about 16,000 TCR beta sequences matched HLA alleles. Several top significant clusters appeared, in a later analysis, to be linked to common viral pathogens. The study found most TCR sequences rare, yet found some public TCRs in many donors.

The CDR3 is 14 residues long. Looked up from germline, CDR1 is LNHDA and CDR2 is SQIVND (reference sequence). This receptor was taken from a woman aged 55-75 years in good health and CMV-seropositive. Sequencing was carried out using PBMCs. The chain employs TRBV19 and TRBJ2-5, with 7 bases matching TRBD2. The last part of the DNA fits TRBJ2-7 better; the J call may be wrong. The CDR3 is CASSFGDYGTEQYF. DNA of the CDR3: TGTGCCAGTAGTTTCGGGGACTATGGGACCGAGCAGTACTTC.